Below are 27 T cell receptor beta chains sequenced from a single sample in a study of T cells after yellow fever vaccination. A single record per CDR3 protein comes from TCRdb applying MiXCR to the 5' RACE reads. The sample contains approximately 510,000 distinct CDR3 sequences, 21% of which appear only once. Here the sequenced sample was PBMCs, taken approximately 22 days after the first yellow fever vaccination. The receptors stem from a man aged 18 to 30 who received the YFV17D yellow fever vaccine.

CDR3 residues: CASRQGLGSNQPQHF. The CDR3 nucleotides read TGTGCCAGCAGACAGGGACTGGGAAGCAATCAGCCCCAGCATTTT. The chain links TRBV12-3 or TRBV12-4 to TRBJ1-5, with D possibly being TRBD1 (6 bases). The CDR3 runs to 15 residues. The V gene lost 6 bases and the J gene lost 1 base, with 13 bases spanning the gap.

V usage is TRBV11-2 and J usage is TRBJ2-5; 9 bases match TRBD2. Germline CDR1 and CDR2: SGHAT and FQNNGV. Trimming cost V 6 bases and J 4 bases; bases outside gene matches: 24. This CDR3 is 20 amino acids long. The CDR3 region is CASRPGRRGLGGGAVETQYF. CDR3 in DNA: TGTGCCAGCAGACCCGGCCGGAGGGGGTTAGGCGGGGGGGCCGTAGAGACCCAGTACTTC.

The rearrangement uses TRBV12-3 or TRBV12-4 and TRBJ1-1; D ambiguous. CDR3 length equals 13 residues. V lost 5 bases and J 5 bases, leaving 12 bases between the germline ends. The chain's CDR3 is CASSDWARTEAFF. CDR3 in DNA: TGTGCCAGCAGTGACTGGGCAAGGACTGAAGCTTTCTTT.

This clonotype appeared a few times. This sequence may be a read error, since a much larger clone differs from it by one base. The chain combines TRBV5-4 with TRBJ1-5; D is uncertain. Germline V gene lookup returns CDR1 SGHNT and CDR2 YYREEE (reference sequence). V was shortened by 3 bases and J by 2 bases, with 6 bases between the two germline ends. The CDR3 has 13 amino acids. CDR3 loop: CASSSGGNQPQHF. For the CDR3, the DNA is TGTGCCAGCAGCTCCGGGGGCAATCAGCCCCAGCATTTT.

A few counts support this clonotype. The chain has TRBV23-1 and TRBJ2-2, with 7 nucleotides matching TRBD1. TRBV23-1 has ORF status, its function being uncertain. J was trimmed by 0 bases and V by 7 bases; bases with no gene match: 8. This CDR3 spans 16 amino acids. The CDR3 is CASIRMDRTNTGELFF. The CDR3 DNA reads TGCGCCAGCATTCGCATGGACAGGACGAACACCGGGGAGCTGTTTTTT.

The rearrangement joins TRBV5-1 to TRBJ1-2; D is unclear. This CDR3 contains 12 residues. The ends were cut back, 5 bases at V and 8 bases at J, with 13 bases in the middle. Germline CDR1 reads SGHRS; CDR2 reads YFSETQ. The CDR3 is CASRPGISGYTF. CDR3 coding DNA: TGCGCCAGCAGACCAGGAATCAGCGGCTACACCTTC.

The sample holds a few counts of this clonotype. The rearrangement uses TRBV4-1 and TRBJ2-1, with D hard to call. The V gene's germline CDR1 is MGHRA and CDR2 YSYEKL. The CDR3 has 13 residues. V lost 10 bases, J lost 0 bases, and 10 bases lay in between. The CDR3 region has the DNA TGCGCCACCGGGTCTAGCTCCTACAATGAGCAGTTCTTC. This gives the protein CATGSSSYNEQFF.

V usage is TRBV12-3 or TRBV12-4 and J usage is TRBJ2-3; D unresolved. The CDR3 loop spans 15 amino acids. Trimming pared 3 bases from V and 2 bases from J, leaving 12 bases between. CDR3 nucleotide sequence: TGTGCCAGCAGTTTTACTTTCGGGTTCACAGATACGCAGTATTTT. Translating it yields CASSFTFGFTDTQYF.

The genes are TRBV19 and TRBJ1-2; no definite D call. The ends were cut back, 4 bases at V and 8 bases at J, with 8 bases in the middle. The CDR3 length is 11 residues. The germline CDR1 and CDR2 sequences are LNHDA and SQIVND (reference sequence). As DNA, the CDR3 is TGTGCCAGTAGTACGGGGTTCGGCTACACCTTC. Translation: CASSTGFGYTF.

The chain employs TRBV18 and TRBJ1-1; no clear D. V lost 0 bases and J 6 bases, leaving 17 bases between the germline ends. Germline V gives CDR1 KGHSH, CDR2 LQKENI. This CDR3 is 16 amino acids long. The CDR3 region is CASSPPDFDLNPEAFF. DNA for the CDR3: TGTGCCAGCTCACCACCTGATTTCGACCTCAATCCTGAAGCTTTCTTT.

This clonotype was seen a few times. The chain is built from TRBV7-2 and TRBJ2-1; D might be TRBD1 or TRBD2, each matching 5 bases. The CDR3 is made up of 15 amino acids. Germline loops: CDR1 SGHTA, CDR2 FQGNSA. V was cut by 5 bases and J by 5 bases, with 16 bases left in between. CDR3 sequence reads: CASSRRDQNHNEQFF. CDR3 in DNA: TGTGCCAGCAGCCGCCGGGACCAGAATCACAATGAGCAGTTCTTC.

There are a few counts of this clonotype. The chain joins TRBV18 to TRBJ2-3; D may be TRBD2 (5 bases). This CDR3 has 15 amino acids. Deletions cut 3 bases from V and 5 bases from J, with 15 bases between. In germline, CDR1 is KGHSH, CDR2 LQKENI. CDR3 coding DNA: TGTGCCAGCTCACCGACGCGGCTGAGGGAAGATACGCAGTATTTT. The encoded protein is CASSPTRLREDTQYF.

This clonotype has just a few counts. This chain connects TRBV9 to TRBJ2-1; 8 positions agree with TRBD1. From germline, CDR1 is SGDLS and CDR2 YYNGEE. Trimming took 4 bases from V and 8 from J; bases not matched to a gene: 11. The CDR3 has 15 amino acids. The CDR3 here is CASSSITGGRDEQFF. The CDR3, as DNA: TGTGCCAGCAGCTCAATCACAGGGGGAAGGGATGAGCAGTTCTTC.

CDR3 sequence: CSARRSGGAPETQYF. DNA of the CDR3: TGCAGTGCTAGACGAAGCGGGGGGGCCCCAGAGACCCAGTACTTC. The chain joins TRBV20-1 to TRBJ2-5; TRBD2 matches 10 bases. V gave up 2 bases and J gave up 4 bases; unmatched junction bases: 7. Germline values: CDR1 DFQATT, CDR2 SNEGSKA (reference sequence). The CDR3 extends over 15 amino acids.

This clonotype occurred a few times. The CDR3 is CASSLNMWAGETQYF. CDR3 nucleotide sequence: TGTGCCAGCAGTTTAAACATGTGGGCGGGGGAGACCCAGTACTTC. V gene TRBV12-3 or TRBV12-4 combines with J gene TRBJ2-5; tentative D call: TRBD2 (6 bases). There are 15 residues in the CDR3. V lost 2 bases and J lost 5, with 15 bases in between.

This rearrangement joins TRBV7-2 to TRBJ2-1, with 7 bases aligning to TRBD1. With V trimmed by 5 bases and J by 8 bases, 6 bases remained unmatched. Germline-derived CDR1 and CDR2 are SGHTA and FQGNSA. This CDR3 is built from 13 residues. CDR3 amino acids: CASSRQGLYEQFF. Here the CDR3 DNA reads TGTGCCAGCAGCCGACAGGGATTGTATGAGCAGTTCTTC.

This clonotype was counted many times. The CDR3 DNA follows: TGTGCCAGCAGTTCCGGGGCCCGCGAGCAGTACGTC. It codes for CASSSGAREQYV. The V gene is TRBV28, the J gene TRBJ2-7; the D call may be TRBD1 or TRBD2 (5 bases each). The length of the CDR3 is 12 residues. Germline CDR1 reads MDHEN; CDR2 reads SYDVKM. V dropped 4 bases and J dropped 6 bases, with 10 bases sitting between them.

The V gene is TRBV3-1, the J gene TRBJ2-3, with D possibly TRBD1 on 6 matching bases. Germline assignment: CDR1 LGHDT and CDR2 YNNKEL (reference sequence). The CDR3 loop spans 16 amino acids. The V end lost 2 bases, the J end lost 3 bases, and 15 bases lay between the germline ends. CDR3 residues: CASSQLQGSSTDTQYF. DNA of the CDR3: TGTGCCAGCAGCCAACTTCAGGGGTCATCGACAGATACGCAGTATTTT.

The genes are TRBV9 and TRBJ2-3, with TRBD2 identical over 8 bases. The CDR3 is 16 amino acids. The V segment lost 0 bases and the J segment 1 base; nucleotides outside the gene matches: 4. The germline gives CDR1 SGDLS, CDR2 YYNGEE. The CDR3 DNA follows: TGTGCCAGCAGCGTAGCGTACGGGGGGGGCACAGATACGCAGTATTTT. The encoded protein is CASSVAYGGGTDTQYF.

The genes are TRBV7-3 and TRBJ1-1; D may be TRBD1 (5 bases). V dropped 4 bases and J dropped 2 bases, with 8 bases sitting between them. The CDR3 is 13 amino acids. Germline assignment: CDR1 SGHTA and CDR2 FQGTGA. The CDR3 nucleotides read TGTGCCAGCAGCTCGGACACCAACACTGAAGCTTTCTTT. Its protein product is CASSSDTNTEAFF.

This chain joins TRBV28 and TRBJ2-3; D is unclear. Germline CDR1 and CDR2: MDHEN and SYDVKM. Trimming left V 2 bases short and J 2 bases short, with 11 bases between. There are 15 residues in the CDR3. The CDR3 protein is CASSLGSAPTDTQYF. The CDR3, as DNA: TGTGCCAGCAGTTTAGGAAGCGCGCCCACAGATACGCAGTATTTT.

In this sample, this clonotype turned up a few times. The rearrangement links TRBV6-1 to TRBJ2-7; D tentatively fits TRBD1 or TRBD2 (6 bases each). CDR1 and CDR2 (germline): MNHNS, SASEGT. Trimming removed 6 bases from V and 2 bases from J, with 17 bases in between. The CDR3 consists of 15 residues. The CDR3: CASSFPRGPTYEQYF. The CDR3 region has the DNA TGTGCCAGCAGCTTTCCTCGGGGGCCGACCTACGAGCAGTACTTC.

This clonotype was seen more than once but under ten times. The CDR3 region has the DNA TGCGCCAGCAGCCGAGGGATGACGAACACCGGGGAGCTGTTTTTT. Translating it yields CASSRGMTNTGELFF. This chain uses TRBV4-3 with TRBJ2-2, with D perhaps matching TRBD2 (5 bases). Trimming shortened V by 4 bases and J by 0 bases, and 9 bases separated the two germline ends. The CDR3 has 15 amino acids. Germline V gene data show CDR1 as LGHNA and CDR2 as YSLEER.

This clonotype was seen a few times. This chain links TRBV5-1 with TRBJ1-2; 7 bases are a match to TRBD1. Germline V gene sequence: CDR1 SGHRS, CDR2 YFSETQ. The CDR3 is 16 amino acids. J was trimmed by 0 bases and V by 2 bases; bases with no gene match: 7. Written as DNA, the CDR3 is TGCGCCAGCAGCTTCGACAGGGACGGGGCTAACTATGGCTACACCTTC. Its translation: CASSFDRDGANYGYTF.

The chain couples TRBV6-5 to TRBJ2-5, with TRBD2 as a possible D gene (7 bases). Per germline, CDR1 MNHEY and CDR2 SVGAGI. V gave up 4 bases and J gave up 6 bases, with 15 bases separating them. The length of the CDR3 is 14 residues. CDR3 loop: CASSSPGGAQTQYF. As DNA, the CDR3 is TGTGCCAGCAGTTCCCCGGGGGGCGCGCAGACCCAGTACTTC.

This clonotype was recorded at least ten times. The gene calls are TRBV5-1 and TRBJ2-2; 7 bases line up with TRBD2. V shed 4 bases and J 5 bases; nucleotides not matched to a gene: 14. The CDR3 runs 17 residues. The germline gives CDR1 SGHRS, CDR2 YFSETQ. Written as DNA, the CDR3 is TGCGCCAGCAGCCGCTCTCTAAGCGGGGCAGGGACCGGGGAGCTGTTTTTT. Protein product: CASSRSLSGAGTGELFF.

This clonotype has only a few counts. The CDR3 DNA is TGTGCCAGCAGCTTATTACAGGGGGACGGCTACACCTTC. It encodes CASSLLQGDGYTF. V gene TRBV7-2 combines with J gene TRBJ1-2; 8 bases match TRBD1. J gave up 8 bases and V 2 bases, and 4 bases lay outside the gene matches. This CDR3 spans 13 amino acids. Germline loops: CDR1 SGHTA, CDR2 FQGNSA.